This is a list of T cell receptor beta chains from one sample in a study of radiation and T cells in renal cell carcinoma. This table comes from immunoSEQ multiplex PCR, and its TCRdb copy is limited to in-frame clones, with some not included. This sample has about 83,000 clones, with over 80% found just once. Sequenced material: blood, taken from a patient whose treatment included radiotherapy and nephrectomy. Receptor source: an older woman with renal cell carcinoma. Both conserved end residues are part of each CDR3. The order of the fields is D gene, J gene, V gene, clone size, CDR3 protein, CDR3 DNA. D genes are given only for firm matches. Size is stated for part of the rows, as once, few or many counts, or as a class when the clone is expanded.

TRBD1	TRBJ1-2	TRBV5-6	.	CASSIGTGDLLGYTF	TGTGCCAGCAGCATCGGGACAGGTGATTTGTTGGGCTACACCTTC
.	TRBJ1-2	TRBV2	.	CASSVETGLNYGYTF	TGTGCCAGCAGTGTGGAAACGGGCCTTAACTATGGCTACACCTTC
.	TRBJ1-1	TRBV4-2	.	CASSLVWDREAFF	TGTGCCAGCAGCTTGGTATGGGACCGGGAAGCTTTCTTT
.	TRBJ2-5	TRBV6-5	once	CASSYSGQPGGQYF	TGTGCCAGCAGTTATTCGGGACAGCCGGGGGGCCAGTACTTC
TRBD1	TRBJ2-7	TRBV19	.	CASSMTGQRYEQYF	TGTGCCAGTAGTATGACAGGGCAACGGTACGAGCAGTACTTC
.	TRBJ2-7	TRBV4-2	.	CASSQELAAPYEQYF	TGTGCCAGCAGCCAAGAGTTAGCGGCCCCCTACGAGCAGTACTTC
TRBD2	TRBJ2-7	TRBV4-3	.	CASSQLAGGSYEQYF	TGCGCCAGCAGCCAATTAGCGGGAGGGTCCTACGAGCAGTACTTC
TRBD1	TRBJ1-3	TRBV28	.	CASSVQGAGSGNTIYF	TGTGCCAGCAGCGTACAGGGGGCTGGCTCTGGAAACACCATATATTTT
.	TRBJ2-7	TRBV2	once	CASSDGFSYEQYF	TGTGCCAGCAGTGACGGGTTCTCCTACGAGCAGTACTTC
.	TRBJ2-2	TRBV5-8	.	CASSLGLTGELFF	TGTGCCAGCAGCTTGGGATTGACCGGGGAGCTGTTTTTT
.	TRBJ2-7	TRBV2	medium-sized	CASSGTSYEQYF	TGTGCCAGCAGTGGGACTTCCTACGAGCAGTACTTC